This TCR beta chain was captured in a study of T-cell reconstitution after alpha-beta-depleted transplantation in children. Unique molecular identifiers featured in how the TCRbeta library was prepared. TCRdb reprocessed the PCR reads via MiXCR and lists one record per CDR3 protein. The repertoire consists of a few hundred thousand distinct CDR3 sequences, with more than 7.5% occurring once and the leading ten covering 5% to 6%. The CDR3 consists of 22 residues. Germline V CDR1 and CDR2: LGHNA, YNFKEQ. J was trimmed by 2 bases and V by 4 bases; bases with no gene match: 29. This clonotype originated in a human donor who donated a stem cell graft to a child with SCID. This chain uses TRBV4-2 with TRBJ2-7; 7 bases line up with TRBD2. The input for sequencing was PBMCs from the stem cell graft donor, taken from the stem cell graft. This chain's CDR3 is CASSLRELKRGWLGQAPYEQYF. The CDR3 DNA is TGTGCCAGCAGCCTTCGGGAACTTAAGCGGGGATGGTTGGGCCAGGCCCCCTACGAGCAGTACTTC.